This TCR beta chain was recorded in a study of blood T cell repertoires in COVID-19 (dated by TCRdb to 2020 to 2021). Background for the entire study: Samples from collaborators originated in the United States, Italy and Spain and spanned both the acute and convalescent phases of COVID-19. Where available, HLA class I and class II types were taken from metadata supplied by the sample provider and were not determined by assay-based typing. Deeply sampled blood TCRbeta repertoires from subjects exposed to, actively infected with, or recovered from COVID-19 were included in the dataset. The material from the prospective study consisted of cDNA or gDNA derived from T cells, B-cell-depleted T cells, or PBMCs. A de-identified subject ID, COVID-19 status, age in years and sex were almost always included in the sample metadata. A freely available public database, intended as a resource for researchers studying the immune response to SARS-CoV-2, is where the repertoires were released. Samples came from the ongoing ImmuneRACE study (first 160 participants) plus 1,254 subjects from 6 global collaborators.

TCRbeta CDR3 regions were amplified from genomic DNA using the immunoSEQ Assay, a bias-controlled multiplex PCR. In the original analysis: Nucleated cell counts per sample were estimated from amplification of reference gene primers within the assay. To quantify the absolute abundance of each unique TCRbeta CDR3 rearrangement, sequence reads were collapsed and filtered. For each sample, productive Simpson clonality was calculated as the square root of Simpson's diversity index over productive rearrangements. In its TCRdb copy, this immuneACCESS table keeps in-frame sequences only and misses some clones. Where compared with another copy, unresolved V genes explain less than half of these, and the others have no known cause. That table gives V, J and clone size, and the DNA gave D and trimming. The sample table shows 150,000 to 200,000 clones, and 70% to 90% are seen once. 4% to 5.5% of the sample rests with the top ten.

On the study overall, not on this receptor specifically: How much clinical and demographic metadata was included differed by source and by participant, and the metadata was provided uncurated.

Details on this clone: This clone's antigen is unknown. Base qualities are missing; no much larger clone stands one base away.

Each collaborating institution followed its own protocols to collect whole blood in K2EDTA tubes. For TCRbeta analysis, collaborators shipped samples in one of three forms: frozen whole blood, isolated PBMCs, or DNA extracted from either of those sample types. Looking up the germline V gene yields CDR1 SGHRS and CDR2 YFSETQ. Compared with germline, V lacks 7 bases and J lacks 0 bases; bases without a gene match: 6. The CDR3 starts with the cysteine, ends with the phenylalanine, and has 15 residues. The only DNA kept is the CDR3, 45 bases in frame from the first base. This TCR came from a human donor in a cohort sampled during active COVID-19. The sample was peripheral blood. The chain links TRBV5-1 with TRBJ1-5; a stretch of 8 junction bases matches TRBD1. The DNA sequence is as follows: TGCGCCAGCTCCCAGGGGGCGAATAGCAATCAGCCCCAGCATTTT. Its protein is CASSQGANSNQPQHF.